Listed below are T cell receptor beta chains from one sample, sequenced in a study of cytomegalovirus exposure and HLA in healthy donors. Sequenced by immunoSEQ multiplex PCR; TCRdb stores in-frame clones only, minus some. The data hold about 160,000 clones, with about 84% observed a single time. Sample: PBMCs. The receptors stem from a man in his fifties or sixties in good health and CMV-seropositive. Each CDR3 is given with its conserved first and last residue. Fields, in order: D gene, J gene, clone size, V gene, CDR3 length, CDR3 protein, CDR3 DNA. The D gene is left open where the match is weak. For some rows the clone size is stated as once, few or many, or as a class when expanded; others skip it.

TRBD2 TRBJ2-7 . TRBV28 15 CASSREREDRYEQYF TGTGCCAGCAGTCGCGAGCGGGAGGACCGCTACGAGCAGTACTTC
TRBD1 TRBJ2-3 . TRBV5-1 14 CASMRTGSTDTQYF TGCGCCAGCATGCGGACAGGTAGCACAGATACGCAGTATTTT
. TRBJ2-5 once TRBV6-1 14 CASSRDGTPVTQYF TGTGCCAGCAGCAGAGACGGGACACCGGTCACCCAGTACTTC
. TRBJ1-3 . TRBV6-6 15 CASSPTGPGGNTIYF TGTGCCAGCAGCCCGACAGGTCCCGGAGGAAACACCATATATTTT
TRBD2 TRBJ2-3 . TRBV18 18 CASSLRTSGETSTDTQYF TGTGCCAGCTCGCTAAGGACTAGCGGGGAGACGAGCACAGATACGCAGTATTTT
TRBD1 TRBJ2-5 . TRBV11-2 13 CASSLGQGETQYF TGTGCCAGCAGCTTAGGACAGGGTGAGACCCAGTACTTC
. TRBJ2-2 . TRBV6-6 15 CASSVRDKGGGELFF TGTGCCAGCAGCGTCCGGGACAAAGGCGGCGGGGAGCTGTTTTTT
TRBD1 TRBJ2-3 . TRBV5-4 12 CASSTGGGTQYF TGTGCCAGCAGCACAGGGGGCGGAACGCAGTATTTT
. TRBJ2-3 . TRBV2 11 CASSDADTQYF TGTGCCAGCAGTGACGCAGATACGCAGTATTTT
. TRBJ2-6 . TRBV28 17 CASSVPLGGRGANVLTF TGTGCCAGCAGTGTTCCACTCGGGGGGCGTGGGGCCAACGTCCTGACTTTC
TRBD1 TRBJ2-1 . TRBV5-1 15 CASSLDGTGNYEQFF TGCGCCAGCAGCTTGGATGGGACAGGGAACTATGAGCAGTTCTTC
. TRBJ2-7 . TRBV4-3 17 CASSQDLRSGSSYEQYF TGCGCCAGCAGCCAAGATCTCCGCTCGGGGAGCTCCTACGAGCAGTACTTC
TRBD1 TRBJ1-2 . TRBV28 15 CASIMGTGDLYGYTF TGTGCCAGCATCATGGGGACAGGCGACCTCTATGGCTACACCTTC
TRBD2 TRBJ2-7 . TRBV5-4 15 CASSLAGTSGGEQYF TGTGCCAGCAGCTTGGCCGGGACTAGCGGTGGCGAGCAGTACTTC
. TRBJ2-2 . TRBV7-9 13 CASSPSRTGELFF TGTGCCAGCAGCCCAAGCCGGACCGGGGAGCTGTTTTTT
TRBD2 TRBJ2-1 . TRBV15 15 CATSREGSGRNEQFF TGTGCCACCAGCAGAGAGGGTAGCGGGAGGAATGAGCAGTTCTTC
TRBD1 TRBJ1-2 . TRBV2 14 CASSPGGANYGYTF TGTGCCAGCAGTCCAGGGGGCGCCAACTATGGCTACACCTTC
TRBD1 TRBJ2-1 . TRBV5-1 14 CASSWDRPYNEQFF TGCGCCAGCAGCTGGGACAGGCCCTACAATGAGCAGTTCTTC
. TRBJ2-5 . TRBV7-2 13 CASSLTGQGTQYF TGTGCCAGCAGCCTAACAGGGCAGGGGACCCAGTACTTC
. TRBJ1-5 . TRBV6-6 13 CASTPYSNQPQHF TGTGCCAGCACCCCCTATAGCAATCAGCCCCAGCATTTT
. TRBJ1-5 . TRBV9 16 CASSPGVGASNQPQHF TGTGCCAGCAGCCCAGGGGTAGGGGCGAGCAATCAGCCCCAGCATTTT
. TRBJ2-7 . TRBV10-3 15 CATARQGAGVYEQYF TGTGCCACGGCCAGGCAGGGGGCGGGAGTCTACGAGCAGTACTTC
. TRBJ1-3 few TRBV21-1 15 CASSKVGQDENTIYF TGTGCCAGCAGCAAAGTGGGGCAGGACGAAAACACCATATATTTT
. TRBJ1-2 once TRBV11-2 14 CASSQEGRGYGYTF TGTGCCAGCAGCCAAGAAGGGAGGGGCTATGGCTACACCTTC
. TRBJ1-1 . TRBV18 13 CASSPSGVTEAFF TGTGCCAGCTCACCGTCAGGGGTCACTGAAGCTTTCTTT
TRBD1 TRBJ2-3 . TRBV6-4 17 CASSVRTGEFVTDTQYF TGTGCCAGCAGTGTACGGACAGGGGAGTTCGTCACAGATACGCAGTATTTT
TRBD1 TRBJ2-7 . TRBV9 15 CASSDTGQGRGEQYF TGTGCCAGCAGCGACACAGGACAGGGAAGGGGCGAGCAGTACTTC
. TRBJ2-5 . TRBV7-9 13 CASSRLGRETQYF TGTGCCAGCAGCCGACTAGGGAGAGAGACCCAGTACTTC
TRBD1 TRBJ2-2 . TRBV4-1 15 CASSPGTENTGELFF TGCGCCAGCAGTCCCGGGACAGAAAACACCGGGGAGCTGTTTTTT
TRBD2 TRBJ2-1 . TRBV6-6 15 CASRDLAGGVGEQFF TGTGCCAGCAGAGATTTAGCGGGAGGGGTCGGGGAGCAGTTCTTC